The T cell receptor (beta chain) under discussion was sequenced for a study of Tregs in tolerant kidney transplant recipients. Study-wide points: The small number of patients limits these findings pending further validation. Biological reproducibility was not directly addressed in this study.

CDR1 and CDR2 (germline): DFQATT, SNEGSKA (reference sequence). Losses at the gene ends were 0 bases for V and 6 bases for J; bases not matched to a gene: 11. The CDR3 is 16 residues long. The nonmyeloablative bone marrow transplants came from related graft donors, with transient mixed chimerism. Clones were read by immunoSEQ multiplex PCR, and TCRdb kept only the in-frame ones, dropping some. This sample's table reports about 23,000 clones. As for this clone: What it binds is unknown. The read comes to an end 3 residues before the CDR3 does, leaving the germline J gene to fill in the end.

Sequencing used CD4+ T cells from blood (PBMCs), obtained 6 months after the transplant. The source of this sequence is a human patient who received a combined kidney and bone marrow transplant. Some T cells may be supplied by the graft donor. This chain uses TRBV20-1 with TRBJ2-7; 10 bases map to TRBD2. The CDR3 sequence is CSARDASGGVYSEQYF. The CDR3 DNA, read in part, is TGCAGTGCTAGAGATGCGAGCGGGGGGGTGTATTCCGAG.